One sample yielded the 29 T cell receptor beta chains listed below, sequenced in a study of cytomegalovirus exposure and HLA in healthy donors. It was with 60 Vbeta and 13 Jbeta primers that the PCR ran. TCRdb's copy holds only in-frame clones and misses some; the assay was immunoSEQ multiplex PCR. The data show 60,000 to 90,000 clones, with 55% to 80% seen just once and less than 8.5% held by the top ten. Material for sequencing was PBMCs. The receptors here all came from a man in his forties in good health and CMV-seropositive.

The gene calls are TRBV28 and TRBJ1-6, with no clear D. The CDR3 has 17 amino acids. Trimming cost V 5 bases and J 2 bases, with 16 bases left between them. CDR1 and CDR2 from the germline V gene are MDHEN and SYDVKM. The CDR3 loop is CASSPLHNKAYNSPLHF. In DNA, the CDR3 is TGTGCCAGCAGTCCCCTCCACAACAAAGCCTATAATTCACCCCTCCACTTT.

The chain joins TRBV7-3 to TRBJ2-7; tentatively, D is TRBD2 (6 bases). V lost 5 bases, J lost 3 bases, and 14 bases lay in between. This CDR3 spans 14 amino acids. Germline lookup yields CDR1 SGHTA and CDR2 FQGTGA. DNA for the CDR3: TGTGCCAGCAGCCAAGCAGGAGGGAACTACGAGCAGTACTTC. This sequence encodes CASSQAGGNYEQYF. Combining the CDR3 with reference TRBV7-3 and TRBJ2-7 gives the whole variable domain GAGVSQTPSNKVTEKGKYVELRCDPISGHTALYWYRQSLGQGPEFLIYFQGTGAADDSGLPNDRFFAVRPEGSVSTLKIQRTERGDSAVYLCASSQAGGNYEQYFGPGTRLTVT.

V is TRBV10-3 and J is TRBJ2-7; 8 nucleotides match TRBD2. Unmatched junction bases numbered 12, after V lost 8 bases and J lost 6 bases. The CDR3 covers 14 residues. The germline V gene has CDR1 ENHRY and CDR2 SYGVKD. Here the CDR3 DNA reads TGTGCCATCCGCGGCGGGGGGATGGCAAGCGAGCAGTACTTC. This sequence encodes CAIRGGGMASEQYF.

V and J are TRBV7-9 and TRBJ2-7; perhaps TRBD2 as D (5 bases). The CDR3 consists of 14 residues. Germline V gene sequence: CDR1 SEHNR, CDR2 FQNEAQ (reference sequence). Trimming took off 1 base at V and 3 bases at J, with 10 bases between the two ends. This CDR3 is CASSLGGPSYEQYF. The CDR3 DNA reads TGTGCCAGCAGCTTAGGAGGGCCCAGCTACGAGCAGTACTTC.

The gene calls are TRBV27 and TRBJ2-7; D gene ambiguous. The germline V gene encodes CDR1 MNHEY and CDR2 SMNVEV (reference sequence). Trimming shortened V by 1 base and J by 5 bases, and 9 bases separated the two germline ends. This CDR3 contains 13 residues. This CDR3 is CASSLWAGNEQYF. As DNA, the CDR3 is TGTGCCAGCAGTTTATGGGCAGGTAACGAGCAGTACTTC.

The chain recombines TRBV2 with TRBJ2-3, with TRBD1 matching 7 bases. CDR1 is SNHLY and CDR2 is FYNNEI in the germline V gene. The CDR3 has 14 residues. V lost 7 bases, J lost 0 bases, and 4 bases stayed unmatched. DNA of the CDR3: TGTGCCAGCACAAAGGACAGGAGCACAGATACGCAGTATTTT. This codes for CASTKDRSTDTQYF.

The V call is TRBV5-5, the J call TRBJ2-2; the match to TRBD1 covers 8 bases. Trimming at V came to 3 bases and at J to 6 bases, leaving 7 bases not matched to a gene. In germline, CDR1 is SGHKS, CDR2 YYEKEE (reference sequence). CDR3 length: 15 residues. The DNA of the CDR3 is TGTGCCAGCAGCTACGGACAGGGCTTGTCCGGGGAGCTGTTTTTT. Protein product: CASSYGQGLSGELFF.

The V and J genes are TRBV5-1 and TRBJ2-3, with 7 bases lining up with TRBD1. The germline V gene has CDR1 SGHRS and CDR2 YFSETQ. The trim removed 4 bases at V and 0 bases at J, leaving 5 bases unmatched. This CDR3 is 15 amino acids long. The CDR3 bases are TGCGCCAGCAGCCCCAGGGGGTCTAGCACAGATACGCAGTATTTT. Translation: CASSPRGSSTDTQYF. Supplemented by reference TRBV5-1 and TRBJ2-3, the full variable domain reads KAGVTQTPRYLIKTRGQQVTLSCSPISGHRSVSWYQQTPGQGLQFLFEYFSETQRNKGNFPGRFSGRQFSNSRSEMNVSTLELGDSALYLCASSPRGSSTDTQYFGPGTRLTVL.

This sequence joins TRBV7-2 and TRBJ2-7; 7 nucleotides match TRBD1. The trim removed 1 base at V and 2 bases at J, leaving 2 bases unmatched. Germline V gene sequence: CDR1 SGHTA, CDR2 FQGNSA. The CDR3 runs 14 residues. This CDR3 is CASSLDRGTYEQYF. For the CDR3, the DNA is TGTGCCAGCAGCTTAGACAGGGGTACCTACGAGCAGTACTTC.

With respect to this clone: The germline gene is not matched at one end of the junction; a read error may be the cause. This chain joins TRBV7-2 and TRBJ1-2, with D perhaps TRBD1 (5 bases). This CDR3 is 12 amino acids long. Per germline, CDR1 SGHTA and CDR2 FQGNSA. The CDR3 coding sequence is TGTGCCAGCAGCTTCTCGACAGAGAGAGCCCTCTTC. Amino acid sequence: CASSFSTERALF.

Written as DNA, the CDR3 is TGTGCCAGCAGCTTATCCTGGGGAGGGGGAAATCAGCCCCAGCATTTT. It translates to CASSLSWGGGNQPQHF. This sequence joins TRBV7-9 and TRBJ1-5, with a weak D call TRBD1 (6 bases). Trimming took off 2 bases at V and 4 bases at J, with 15 bases between the two ends. CDR1 and CDR2 (germline): SEHNR, FQNEAQ (reference sequence). The CDR3 contains 16 residues.

The chain couples TRBV2 to TRBJ1-1, with 7 bases identical to TRBD1. The V gene's germline CDR1 is SNHLY and CDR2 FYNNEI. V shed 6 bases, J shed 11 bases, and the junction held 9 bases outside the gene matches. The CDR3 spans 12 residues. CDR3 sequence: CASRADRPSAFF. CDR3 coding DNA: TGTGCCAGCAGGGCGGACAGGCCGAGCGCTTTCTTT.

V gene TRBV5-4 combines with J gene TRBJ1-2; D ambiguous. The germline V and J ends were trimmed by 0 bases and 7 bases, with 7 bases remaining between them. CDR1 SGHNT and CDR2 YYREEE come from the germline V gene (reference sequence). This CDR3 is built from 12 residues. CDR3 sequence (DNA): TGTGCCAGCAGCTTGGCAGGCTTTGGCTACACCTTC. Protein sequence: CASSLAGFGYTF.

Only a few counts were recorded for this clone. The rearrangement uses TRBV28 and TRBJ1-1, with TRBD1 matching 10 bases. Unmatched junction bases numbered 8, after V lost 5 bases and J lost 5 bases. The CDR3 runs 15 residues. Germline V gene sequence: CDR1 MDHEN, CDR2 SYDVKM. The CDR3 reads CASSRPTGGGTEAFF. DNA for the CDR3: TGTGCCAGCAGTAGACCGACAGGGGGCGGAACTGAAGCTTTCTTT.

A single count supports this clone. The chain carries TRBV5-1 and TRBJ2-2; possibly TRBD1 for D (5 bases). Trimming took 3 bases from V and 1 from J, leaving 10 bases between them. The CDR3 sequence is 15 residues long. Per germline, CDR1 SGHRS and CDR2 YFSETQ. The CDR3 region has the DNA TGCGCCAGCAGCTCTGGACACCGGAACACCGGGGAGCTGTTTTTT. Amino acid sequence: CASSSGHRNTGELFF.

The rearrangement joins TRBV6-5 to TRBJ1-1; tentatively, D is TRBD1 (6 bases). Germline lookup yields CDR1 MNHEY and CDR2 SVGAGI. The CDR3 totals 14 residues. The germline V and J ends were trimmed by 6 bases and 1 base, with 12 bases remaining between them. CDR3 nucleotide sequence: TGTGCCAGCAGCCCATTGACAGGGAACACTGAAGCTTTCTTT. This translates into CASSPLTGNTEAFF.

The V call is TRBV27, the J call TRBJ2-3; 9 nucleotides line up with TRBD1. The CDR3 has 16 residues. Germline assignment: CDR1 MNHEY and CDR2 SMNVEV (reference sequence). V lost 4 bases, J lost 3 bases, and 8 bases stayed unmatched. This chain's CDR3 is CASSSTGTGTTDTQYF. Written as DNA, the CDR3 is TGTGCCAGCAGTTCTACCGGGACAGGGACGACAGATACGCAGTATTTT.

The chain combines TRBV7-3 with TRBJ1-1; a weak D match, TRBD1 (5 bases). The CDR3 loop spans 13 amino acids. Trimming cost V 2 bases and J 1 base, with 5 bases left between them. Germline loops: CDR1 SGHTA, CDR2 FQGTGA. The CDR3 nucleotides read TGTGCCAGCAGCTTAGGGGCGAACACTGAAGCTTTCTTT. It yields the protein CASSLGANTEAFF.

V gene TRBV4-1 combines with J gene TRBJ1-2; possible D gene TRBD1, 6 bases. The V gene lost 0 bases and the J gene lost 6 bases, with 20 bases spanning the gap. Per germline, CDR1 MGHRA and CDR2 YSYEKL. This CDR3 contains 17 residues. This CDR3 is CASSQDLAGAQVNGYTF. For the CDR3, the DNA is TGCGCCAGCAGCCAAGATCTGGCGGGGGCGCAGGTAAATGGCTACACCTTC.

The V gene is TRBV5-1, the J gene TRBJ1-1; D may be TRBD1 (6 bases). This CDR3 is built from 15 residues. CDR1 and CDR2 (germline): SGHRS, YFSETQ. V was cut by 4 bases and J by 8 bases, with 21 bases left in between. CDR3 residues: CASSDGRGGSYEAFF. The CDR3 DNA sequence: TGCGCCAGCAGCGATGGCAGGGGAGGGAGCTACGAAGCTTTCTTT. The whole variable domain, filled in from reference TRBV5-1 and TRBJ1-1, reads KAGVTQTPRYLIKTRGQQVTLSCSPISGHRSVSWYQQTPGQGLQFLFEYFSETQRNKGNFPGRFSGRQFSNSRSEMNVSTLELGDSALYLCASSDGRGGSYEAFFGQGTRLTVV.

The chain carries TRBV27 and TRBJ1-4, with D tentatively TRBD1 (5 bases). Between the trimmed V and J ends, which lost 3 bases and 8 bases, there was a span of 13 bases. The CDR3 sequence is 14 residues long. Germline loops: CDR1 MNHEY, CDR2 SMNVEV (reference sequence). CDR3 sequence reads: CASSFKAGGEKLFF. The CDR3 DNA sequence: TGTGCCAGCAGTTTTAAGGCGGGGGGAGAAAAACTGTTTTTT.

The rearrangement joins TRBV11-2 to TRBJ2-6; D perhaps matches TRBD1 (6 bases). Trimming took 4 bases from V and 0 from J, leaving 19 bases between them. This CDR3 is built from 19 residues. Germline V gene sequence: CDR1 SGHAT, CDR2 FQNNGV. The CDR3 sequence is CASSSYTGTLNSGANVLTF. The CDR3 nucleotides are TGTGCCAGCAGCTCATATACAGGGACCTTAAACTCTGGGGCCAACGTCCTGACTTTC.

The chain is built from TRBV5-1 and TRBJ2-2, with D possibly TRBD2 on 6 matching bases. This CDR3 is 16 amino acids long. Trimming removed 3 bases from V and 5 bases from J, with 17 bases in between. Per germline, CDR1 SGHRS and CDR2 YFSETQ. CDR3 nucleotides: TGCGCCAGCAGCTCCGACGGCTATCGGGGGACCGGGGAGCTGTTTTTT. Translation gives CASSSDGYRGTGELFF.

V is TRBV5-1 and J is TRBJ2-7; 11 bases map to TRBD2. Looked up from germline, CDR1 is SGHRS and CDR2 is YFSETQ. The CDR3 length is 16 residues. With 4 bases clipped from V and 3 bases from J, the junction kept 9 bases outside the gene matches. CDR3 sequence (DNA): TGCGCCAGCAGCCCACAACCCGGGACTAGCGGCTACGAGCAGTACTTC. As protein: CASSPQPGTSGYEQYF. Full variable domain (remainder filled in from reference TRBV5-1 and TRBJ2-7): KAGVTQTPRYLIKTRGQQVTLSCSPISGHRSVSWYQQTPGQGLQFLFEYFSETQRNKGNFPGRFSGRQFSNSRSEMNVSTLELGDSALYLCASSPQPGTSGYEQYFGPGTRLTVT.

The J gene is TRBJ1-4, the V gene TRBV5-1; 7 bases are shared with TRBD1. With 2 bases clipped from V and 5 bases from J, the junction kept 9 bases outside the gene matches. The CDR3 length is 16 residues. Germline assignment: CDR1 SGHRS and CDR2 YFSETQ. The CDR3 protein is CASSLLPGQKNEKLFF. The DNA for the CDR3 is TGCGCCAGCAGCTTACTTCCGGGACAGAAGAATGAAAAACTGTTTTTT.

This clone was recorded a few times. V gene TRBV28 combines with J gene TRBJ1-2; the D gene is possibly TRBD1 (6 bases). Trimming stripped 5 bases from V and 6 bases from J, with 10 bases between. The CDR3 is 12 residues long. CDR1 and CDR2 (germline): MDHEN, SYDVKM. CDR3 sequence: CASSPWTDGYTF. CDR3 DNA: TGTGCCAGCAGTCCCTGGACAGATGGCTACACCTTC.

The chain employs TRBV5-1 and TRBJ2-3, with TRBD2 identical over 7 bases. CDR3 length: 14 amino acids. Trimming cost V 4 bases and J 9 bases; bases outside gene matches: 11. Looked up from germline, CDR1 is SGHRS and CDR2 is YFSETQ. The CDR3 DNA sequence: TGCGCCAGCAGCCATATCGATCTAGCGGCCACGCAGTATTTT. This gives the protein CASSHIDLAATQYF.

The chain links TRBV19 to TRBJ1-3, with D perhaps matching TRBD1 (5 bases). The CDR3 sequence is 15 residues long. Trimming stripped 6 bases from V and 0 bases from J, with 12 bases between. The V gene's germline CDR1 is LNHDA and CDR2 SQIVND (reference sequence). The CDR3 here is CASSTDRLSGNTIYF. CDR3 in DNA: TGTGCCAGTAGCACAGACAGACTCTCTGGAAACACCATATATTTT.

This clone was recorded once. This chain's CDR3 is CASSYSALAGTETQYF. CDR3 coding DNA: TGTGCCAGCAGTTACTCGGCTCTAGCGGGTACAGAGACCCAGTACTTC. V gene TRBV6-6 combines with J gene TRBJ2-5; 8 nucleotides agree with TRBD2. This CDR3 is built from 16 residues. Germline CDR1 MNHNY, CDR2 SVGAGI (reference sequence). V gave up 0 bases and J gave up 4 bases; unmatched junction bases: 7.